The source of this TCR beta chain is a study of EBV T-cell therapy then PD-1 blockade in nasopharyngeal carcinoma. Treatment of the sample: AdE1-LMPpoly-expanded autologous EBV-specific T-cell therapy followed by anti-PD-1 nivolumab. In this sample, this clone turned up once. What it recognizes is unknown. Here immunoSEQ multiplex PCR was the method, and the copy in TCRdb shows in-frame clones only, minus some. The sample has 15,000 to 20,000 clones, 65% to 85% seen once. The sequence came from a middle-aged man with nasopharyngeal carcinoma. The material sequenced was CD8+ T cells from blood, taken at day 0 from a patient whose treatment included autologous EBV-specific T cells and nivolumab.

Here the CDR3 reads CASSELAGSTDTQYF. The DNA of the CDR3 is TGTGCCAGCAGTGAACTAGCGGGGTCCACAGATACGCAGTATTTT. The chain recombines TRBV6-4 with TRBJ2-3; TRBD2 aligns across 10 bases. Losses at the gene ends were 3 bases for V and 2 bases for J; bases not matched to a gene: 2. Germline V CDR1 and CDR2: MRHNA, SNTAGT. This CDR3 has 15 amino acids.